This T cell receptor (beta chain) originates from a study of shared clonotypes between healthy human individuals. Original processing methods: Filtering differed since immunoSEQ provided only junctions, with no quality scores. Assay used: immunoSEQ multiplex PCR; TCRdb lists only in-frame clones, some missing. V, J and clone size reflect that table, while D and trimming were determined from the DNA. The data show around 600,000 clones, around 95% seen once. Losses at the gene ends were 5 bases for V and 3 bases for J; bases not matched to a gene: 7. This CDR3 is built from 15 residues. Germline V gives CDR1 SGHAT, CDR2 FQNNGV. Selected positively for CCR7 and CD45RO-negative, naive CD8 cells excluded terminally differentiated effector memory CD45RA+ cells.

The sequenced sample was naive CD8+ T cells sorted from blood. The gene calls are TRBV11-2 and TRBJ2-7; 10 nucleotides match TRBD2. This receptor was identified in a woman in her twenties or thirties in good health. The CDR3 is CASSATSGNIYEQYF. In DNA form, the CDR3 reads TGTGCCAGCAGCGCTACTAGCGGGAATATCTACGAGCAGTACTTC.